This entry features one T cell receptor beta chain sequence. V lost 3 bases to trimming and J lost 2 bases; unmatched junction nucleotides: 16. CDR3 length: 19 amino acids. CDR1 DFQATT and CDR2 SNEGSKA come from the germline V gene (reference sequence). This sample was taken from a study of blood T cell repertoires in COVID-19. Whole-study context: T cells, B-cell-depleted T cells, or PBMCs provided the cDNA or gDNA that served as material.

Authors' analysis steps: Quantification of nucleated cells was approximated via reference gene primer amplification. Here immunoSEQ multiplex PCR was the method, and the copy in TCRdb shows in-frame clones only, minus some. V, J and clone size are taken as reported in that table, and D and trimming were inferred from the DNA itself. This sample yields 75,000 to 100,000 clones, of which around 86% are seen a single time; around 5% belongs to the top ten. Sequences were obtained from peripheral blood. The TCR sequence derives from an elderly woman with acute or convalescent COVID-19. The chain uses TRBV20-1 and TRBJ2-3; 11 bases are a match to TRBD2. The CDR3 loop reads CSASDSLAGGRSPTDTQYF. In DNA, the CDR3 is TGCAGTGCTAGTGATTCTCTAGCGGGAGGACGTTCCCCCACAGATACGCAGTATTTT.